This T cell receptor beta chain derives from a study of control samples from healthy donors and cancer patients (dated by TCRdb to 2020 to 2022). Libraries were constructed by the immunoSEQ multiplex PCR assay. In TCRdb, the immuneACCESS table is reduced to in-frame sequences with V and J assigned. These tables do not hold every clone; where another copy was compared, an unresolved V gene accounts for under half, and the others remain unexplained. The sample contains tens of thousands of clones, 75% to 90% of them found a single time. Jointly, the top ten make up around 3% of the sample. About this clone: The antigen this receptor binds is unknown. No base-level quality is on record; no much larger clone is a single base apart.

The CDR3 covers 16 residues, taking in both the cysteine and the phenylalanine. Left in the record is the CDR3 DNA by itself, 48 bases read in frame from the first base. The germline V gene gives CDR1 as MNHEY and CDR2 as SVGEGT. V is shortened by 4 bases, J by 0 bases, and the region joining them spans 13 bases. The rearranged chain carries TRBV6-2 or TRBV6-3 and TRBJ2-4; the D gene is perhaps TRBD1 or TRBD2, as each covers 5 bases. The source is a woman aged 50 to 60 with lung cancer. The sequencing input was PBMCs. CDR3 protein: CASSSPGAPAKNIQYF. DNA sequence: TGTGCCAGCAGTTCGCCCGGGGCGCCAGCCAAAAACATTCAGTACTTC.